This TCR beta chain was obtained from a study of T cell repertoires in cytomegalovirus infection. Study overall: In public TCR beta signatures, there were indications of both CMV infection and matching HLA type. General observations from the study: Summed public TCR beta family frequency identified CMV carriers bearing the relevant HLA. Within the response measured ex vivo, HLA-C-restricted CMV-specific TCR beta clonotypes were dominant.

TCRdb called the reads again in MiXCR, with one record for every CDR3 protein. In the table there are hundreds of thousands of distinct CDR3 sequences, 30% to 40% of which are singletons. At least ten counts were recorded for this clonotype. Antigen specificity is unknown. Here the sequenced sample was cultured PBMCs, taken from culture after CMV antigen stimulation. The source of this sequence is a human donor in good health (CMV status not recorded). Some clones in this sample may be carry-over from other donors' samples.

This CDR3 reads CASSLPPPGPLGEQYF. DNA of the CDR3: TGTGCCAGCAGCCTACCCCCGCCGGGTCCCCTCGGCGAGCAGTACTTC. J is TRBJ2-7 and V is TRBV28; no definite D call. The CDR3 contains 16 residues. The V and J ends lost 6 bases and 6 bases respectively, with 24 bases between them. Germline loops: CDR1 MDHEN, CDR2 SYDVKM.